These 32 T cell receptor beta chains share one sample of origin, sequenced in a study of T cells after yellow fever vaccination. From the 5' RACE reads, TCRdb called clonotypes with MiXCR, one entry per CDR3 protein. The sample includes a few hundred thousand distinct CDR3 sequences, 6.9% of them seen just once. The source was CD4+ T cells sorted from PBMCs, collected 15 days after the yellow fever booster vaccination. These receptors originate from a man aged 25 to 40 who received the YFV17D yellow fever vaccine.

This sequence joins TRBV5-1 and TRBJ1-4; D may be TRBD1 (5 bases). With 0 bases removed from V and 6 bases from J, the gap between germline ends came to 12 bases. Germline CDR1 reads SGHRS; CDR2 reads YFSETQ. This CDR3 has 15 amino acids. In DNA form, the CDR3 reads TGCGCCAGCAGCTTGGCCCTCGGGGCGGATGAAAAACTGTTTTTT. Protein product: CASSLALGADEKLFF.

This clonotype has more than one count but fewer than ten. The chain carries TRBV7-9 and TRBJ2-3; D gene unclear. CDR3 length: 13 amino acids. Germline V CDR1 and CDR2: SEHNR, FQNEAQ (reference sequence). Trimming took 5 bases from V and 6 from J, leaving 12 bases between them. CDR3 amino acids: CASSPFSLDTQYF. DNA of the CDR3: TGTGCCAGCAGCCCGTTTTCTTTGGATACGCAGTATTTT.

This clonotype was observed many times. The rearrangement joins TRBV20-1 to TRBJ2-5, with TRBD1 identical over 7 bases. Losses at the gene ends were 3 bases for V and 4 bases for J; bases not matched to a gene: 5. Germline V gene data show CDR1 as DFQATT and CDR2 as SNEGSKA (reference sequence). The CDR3 runs to 13 residues. CDR3 loop: CSASPGQPETQYF. DNA for the CDR3: TGCAGTGCTAGCCCGGGACAGCCAGAGACCCAGTACTTC.

This clonotype was detected a few times. This chain connects TRBV28 to TRBJ2-5, with 7 bases fitting TRBD1. Germline loops: CDR1 MDHEN, CDR2 SYDVKM. This CDR3 contains 16 residues. The trim removed 7 bases at V and 7 bases at J, leaving 18 bases unmatched. The CDR3, as DNA: TGTGCCAGCATCCTCCCGGGACAGTTCGTCCGGAGGACCCAGTACTTC. Residues: CASILPGQFVRRTQYF.

This clonotype was seen more than once but under ten times. The chain recombines TRBV6-1 with TRBJ2-3; TRBD1 or TRBD2 may be the D gene (5 bases each). V was pared by 6 bases and J by 1 base, with 26 bases between. The CDR3 runs 19 residues. Germline V gene data show CDR1 as MNHNS and CDR2 as SASEGT. CDR3 in amino acids: CASSQDGASRFSRTDTQYF. As DNA, the CDR3 is TGTGCCAGCAGCCAAGACGGGGCTAGCAGGTTCTCTCGCACAGATACGCAGTATTTT.

A few counts support this clonotype. In DNA, the CDR3 is TGCAGTGCTCTACAGGGAGGAGGCAATCAGCCCCAGCATTTT. Translated, it gives CSALQGGGNQPQHF. This chain connects TRBV20-1 to TRBJ1-5, with TRBD1 as a possible D gene (6 bases). The CDR3 totals 14 residues. Deletions cut 5 bases from V and 2 bases from J, with 13 bases between. Germline CDR1 DFQATT, CDR2 SNEGSKA (reference sequence).

This clonotype was detected many times. The chain links TRBV9 to TRBJ1-1; 9 bases map to TRBD1. Germline lookup yields CDR1 SGDLS and CDR2 YYNGEE. The CDR3 loop spans 15 amino acids. V gave up 3 bases and J gave up 4 bases; unmatched junction bases: 7. The CDR3 spells CASSAGTGKSTEAFF. The CDR3 bases are TGTGCCAGCAGCGCCGGGACAGGGAAGAGCACTGAAGCTTTCTTT.

In its sample, this clonotype was seen a few times. J is TRBJ2-5 and V is TRBV5-1; the match to TRBD2 covers 7 bases. The CDR3 consists of 15 residues. Per the germline V gene, CDR1 is SGHRS and CDR2 is YFSETQ. V gave up 4 bases and J gave up 5 bases; unmatched junction bases: 11. The CDR3 coding sequence is TGCGCCAGCAGCCCTAACGCGGGAGCTTTGGAGACCCAGTACTTC. Translating it yields CASSPNAGALETQYF.

As regards this clonotype: The junction differs from germline at one of its ends, possibly a read error. This chain joins TRBV27 and TRBJ2-3, with 13 bases aligning to TRBD2. The germline CDR1 and CDR2 sequences are MNHEY and SMNVEV (reference sequence). This CDR3 region has 16 residues. The CDR3 DNA reads TGTGACAGCAGACCAACTAGCGGGAGGGCAACAGATACGCAGTATTTT. Its translation: CDSRPTSGRATDTQYF.

Many counts were recorded for this clonotype. This sequence joins TRBV5-1 and TRBJ2-1, with 8 bases matching TRBD2. CDR1 and CDR2 (germline): SGHRS, YFSETQ. The CDR3 extends over 17 amino acids. J gave up 1 base and V 4 bases, and 10 bases lay outside the gene matches. CDR3 residues: CASSALLAVLSYNEQFF. The CDR3 DNA reads TGCGCCAGCAGCGCTCTACTAGCGGTTCTTTCCTACAATGAGCAGTTCTTC.

This clonotype was seen a handful of times. The rearrangement joins TRBV12-5 to TRBJ2-3, with 11 bases aligning to TRBD2. Looked up from germline, CDR1 is LGHNT and CDR2 is FRNRAP. The CDR3 runs 15 residues. The J segment lost 7 bases and the V segment lost 7 bases, leaving 10 bases of the junction unmatched. The CDR3 DNA follows: TGTGCTAGTGCCGGGACTAGCGGTGTTCATAATACGCAGTATTTT. This translates into CASAGTSGVHNTQYF.

This clonotype has only a few counts. The chain employs TRBV29-1 and TRBJ2-1; 7 positions match TRBD1. This CDR3 spans 12 amino acids. Germline CDR1 and CDR2: SQVTM and ANQGSEA. V lost 5 bases and J lost 12; bases outside the gene matches: 10. CDR3 amino acids: CSVMTGTFPQFF. CDR3 bases: TGCAGCGTTATGACAGGGACCTTCCCGCAGTTCTTC.

The V gene is TRBV7-6, the J gene TRBJ2-7; 12 bases fit TRBD1. Germline trimming cut 4 bases from V and 6 bases from J; bases unmatched to any gene: 10. Germline lookup yields CDR1 SGHVS and CDR2 FNYEAQ. CDR3 length: 16 amino acids. The CDR3, as DNA: TGTGCCAGCAGCTCCCAATCCGGGACAGGGGGCGCCGAGCAGTACTTC. Translation gives CASSSQSGTGGAEQYF.

This clonotype was observed a handful of times. The chain uses TRBV14 and TRBJ2-2, with D hard to call. V was clipped by 4 bases and J by 6 bases, with 6 bases between them. This CDR3 has 12 amino acids. CDR1 and CDR2 (germline): SGHDN, FVKESK. CDR3 residues: CASSPASGELFF. In nucleotides, the CDR3 is TGTGCCAGCAGCCCTGCGTCCGGGGAGCTGTTTTTT.

V is TRBV15 and J is TRBJ2-3; weak D call: TRBD1 (6 bases). This CDR3 has 17 amino acids. Germline V gives CDR1 LNHNV, CDR2 YYDKDF (reference sequence). V shed 5 bases and J shed 8 bases, with 26 bases lying between them. The CDR3 DNA is TGTGCCACCAGCGGGATTAGAAAGGGGGAAGAAGTGCGTACGCAGTATTTT. This translates into CATSGIRKGEEVRTQYF.

The genes are TRBV6-2 or TRBV6-3 and TRBJ2-6; 7 bases map to TRBD2. The V segment lost 7 bases and the J segment 2 bases; nucleotides outside the gene matches: 5. This CDR3 is 15 amino acids long. Germline CDR1 reads MNHEY; CDR2 reads SVGEGT. The CDR3 is CASTSAGAGANVLTF. The CDR3 DNA is TGTGCCAGCACCTCGGCGGGGGCTGGGGCCAACGTCCTGACTTTC.

This clonotype came up many times. The chain links TRBV10-3 to TRBJ1-3; D unresolved. Trimming left V 4 bases short and J 4 bases short, with 8 bases between. The CDR3 covers 13 residues. Looked up from germline, CDR1 is ENHRY and CDR2 is SYGVKD. The CDR3 reads CAISGGSGNTIYF. CDR3 nucleotide sequence: TGTGCCATCAGTGGGGGATCAGGAAACACCATATATTTT.

The chain employs TRBV10-2 and TRBJ1-1; no firm D call. From germline, CDR1 is WSHSY and CDR2 SAAADI. The CDR3 is 13 residues long. Between the trimmed V and J ends, which lost 3 bases and 1 base, there was a span of 6 bases. The CDR3 here is CASSDTGNTEAFF. The CDR3 DNA reads TGCGCCAGCAGTGACACGGGGAACACTGAAGCTTTCTTT.

This clonotype was counted a few times. The rearrangement joins TRBV4-2 to TRBJ2-3, with 11 bases lining up with TRBD2. Germline-derived CDR1 and CDR2 are LGHNA and YNFKEQ. J gave up 0 bases and V 4 bases, and 9 bases lay outside the gene matches. The CDR3 loop spans 18 amino acids. The CDR3 is CASSLRLAGGLSTDTQYF. In nucleotides, the CDR3 is TGTGCCAGCAGCCTTCGTCTAGCGGGAGGCCTTAGCACAGATACGCAGTATTTT.

This clonotype was recorded a few times. The chain recombines TRBV20-1 with TRBJ2-1; tentatively, D is TRBD2 (6 bases). The CDR3 covers 13 residues. The germline V gene has CDR1 DFQATT and CDR2 SNEGSKA (reference sequence). V lost 7 bases and J 4 bases, leaving 14 bases between the germline ends. CDR3 nucleotide sequence: TGCAGTGACTCCGGGACTCAATACAATGAGCAGTTCTTC. Translation gives CSDSGTQYNEQFF.

The table lists this clonotype with many counts. The chain carries TRBV2 and TRBJ2-1; the D gene is possibly TRBD1 (6 bases). CDR3 length: 12 residues. Germline V gene lookup returns CDR1 SNHLY and CDR2 FYNNEI. The V end lost 0 bases, the J end lost 10 bases, and 7 bases lay between the germline ends. The chain's CDR3 is CASSEAGAEQFF. In DNA form, the CDR3 reads TGTGCCAGCAGTGAAGCGGGGGCGGAGCAGTTCTTC.

This clonotype was counted a few times. This chain uses TRBV28 with TRBJ2-2, with D possibly being TRBD1 or TRBD2 (5 bases each). Germline V gene sequence: CDR1 MDHEN, CDR2 SYDVKM. The CDR3 contains 16 residues. The V end was cut by 6 bases, the J end by 0 bases, with 14 bases between. Here the CDR3 DNA reads TGTGCCAGCAGAACCCCCTCGGGGCCGAACACCGGGGAGCTGTTTTTT. Encoded protein: CASRTPSGPNTGELFF.

This clonotype has at least ten counts. The chain employs TRBV5-6 and TRBJ2-1, with unresolved D. The CDR3 totals 14 residues. Between the trimmed V and J ends, which lost 3 bases and 2 bases, there was a span of 9 bases. Germline CDR1 SGHDT, CDR2 YYEEEE. The chain's CDR3 is CASSYPGPYNEQFF. In DNA form, the CDR3 reads TGTGCCAGCAGCTACCCCGGCCCCTACAATGAGCAGTTCTTC.

The chain uses TRBV5-8 and TRBJ2-1; 7 bases match TRBD2. The germline V gene has CDR1 SGHTS and CDR2 YDEGEE. The CDR3 sequence is 16 residues long. V shed 4 bases, J shed 0 bases, and the junction held 7 bases outside the gene matches. This CDR3 reads CASSGKSGTSYNEQFF. CDR3 in DNA: TGTGCCAGCAGCGGGAAAAGCGGGACCTCCTACAATGAGCAGTTCTTC.

This chain uses TRBV2 with TRBJ2-2; TRBD1 aligns across 9 bases. Germline V gene data show CDR1 as SNHLY and CDR2 as FYNNEI. V dropped 11 bases and J dropped 0; count of bases not matched to a gene: 16. This CDR3 is built from 18 residues. The CDR3 sequence: CAFSPRYRQGANTGELFF. DNA of the CDR3: TGTGCCTTCAGTCCCCGCTATCGACAGGGGGCGAACACCGGGGAGCTGTTTTTT.

This clonotype has at least ten counts. The V call is TRBV7-2, the J call TRBJ2-1; D gene uncertain. Germline V gives CDR1 SGHTA, CDR2 FQGNSA. V gave up 2 bases and J gave up 0 bases, with 11 bases separating them. This CDR3 contains 16 residues. The CDR3 loop is CASSLSNIRSYNEQFF. The CDR3 coding sequence is TGTGCCAGCAGCTTATCCAACATTCGCTCCTACAATGAGCAGTTCTTC.

In its sample, this clonotype was seen many times. The chain recombines TRBV5-1 with TRBJ2-5; D gene ambiguous. Trimming took off 0 bases at V and 0 bases at J, with 9 bases between the two ends. Germline V lookup: CDR1 SGHRS, CDR2 YFSETQ. The CDR3 has 15 amino acids. The CDR3 DNA reads TGCGCCAGCAGCTTGGGCGCGGCAAACCAAGAGACCCAGTACTTC. It specifies CASSLGAANQETQYF.

This clonotype appeared many times. The chain recombines TRBV4-3 with TRBJ2-5, with D maybe TRBD2 (6 bases). Germline assignment: CDR1 LGHNA and CDR2 YSLEER. V lost 3 bases and J 6 bases, leaving 11 bases between the germline ends. The CDR3 consists of 13 residues. CDR3 nucleotide sequence: TGCGCCAGCAGCCAGGACGGAGGGAAGACCCAGTACTTC. Its protein is CASSQDGGKTQYF.

This chain connects TRBV7-2 to TRBJ2-7, with TRBD2 as a possible D gene (6 bases). V gave up 3 bases and J gave up 1 base, with 13 bases separating them. This CDR3 comprises 15 residues. Germline V gives CDR1 SGHTA, CDR2 FQGNSA. The CDR3 here is CASSFQQGGSYEQYF. As DNA, the CDR3 is TGTGCCAGCAGCTTTCAGCAGGGAGGATCCTACGAGCAGTACTTC.

The gene calls are TRBV5-8 and TRBJ2-1, with D hard to call. The CDR3 runs 14 residues. The germline gives CDR1 SGHTS, CDR2 YDEGEE. CDR3 region: CGALDVPPNNEQFF. DNA for the CDR3: TGTGGCGCTCTAGATGTTCCTCCGAACAATGAGCAGTTCTTC.

This clonotype was seen only a few times. The CDR3 coding sequence is TGTGCCAGCAGCTGGACTAGCGGGATCGCAGATACGCAGTATTTT. Translated, it gives CASSWTSGIADTQYF. The chain couples TRBV5-4 to TRBJ2-3; 12 nucleotides align to TRBD2. The germline gives CDR1 SGHNT, CDR2 YYREEE (reference sequence). This CDR3 has 15 amino acids. Germline trimming cut 3 bases from V and 4 bases from J; bases unmatched to any gene: 3.

The chain employs TRBV5-1 and TRBJ2-2; 7 nucleotides match TRBD2. The length of the CDR3 is 14 residues. Germline V gives CDR1 SGHRS, CDR2 YFSETQ. V lost 4 bases, J lost 7 bases, and 7 bases stayed unmatched. CDR3 nucleotide sequence: TGCGCCAGCAGCCATGGACTAGAGGTCGGGGAGCTGTTTTTT. Its translation is CASSHGLEVGELFF. Full variable domain (outside the CDR3, taken from reference TRBV5-1 and TRBJ2-2): KAGVTQTPRYLIKTRGQQVTLSCSPISGHRSVSWYQQTPGQGLQFLFEYFSETQRNKGNFPGRFSGRQFSNSRSEMNVSTLELGDSALYLCASSHGLEVGELFFGEGSRLTVL.